The TCR beta chain under discussion was sequenced for a study of T cell repertoires in cytomegalovirus infection. Per germline, CDR1 KGHSY and CDR2 FQNENV. This CDR3 region has 11 residues. V lost 3 bases to trimming and J lost 9 bases, with 3 bases between them. TCRdb independently ran MiXCR on the reads; one entry per CDR3 protein. The data contain hundreds of thousands of distinct CDR3 sequences, 20% to 25% of them singletons. On this clonotype itself: Being one base from a much bigger clone, this may be a read error.

The source material was CD8+ T cells from PBMCs. The receptor comes from a human donor in good health (CMV status not recorded). Some clones in this sample may be carry-over from other donors' samples. The chain recombines TRBV16 with TRBJ1-6; D ambiguous. In DNA form, the CDR3 reads TGTGCCAGCAGCCAGGGTTCACCCCTCCACTTT. It yields the protein CASSQGSPLHF.